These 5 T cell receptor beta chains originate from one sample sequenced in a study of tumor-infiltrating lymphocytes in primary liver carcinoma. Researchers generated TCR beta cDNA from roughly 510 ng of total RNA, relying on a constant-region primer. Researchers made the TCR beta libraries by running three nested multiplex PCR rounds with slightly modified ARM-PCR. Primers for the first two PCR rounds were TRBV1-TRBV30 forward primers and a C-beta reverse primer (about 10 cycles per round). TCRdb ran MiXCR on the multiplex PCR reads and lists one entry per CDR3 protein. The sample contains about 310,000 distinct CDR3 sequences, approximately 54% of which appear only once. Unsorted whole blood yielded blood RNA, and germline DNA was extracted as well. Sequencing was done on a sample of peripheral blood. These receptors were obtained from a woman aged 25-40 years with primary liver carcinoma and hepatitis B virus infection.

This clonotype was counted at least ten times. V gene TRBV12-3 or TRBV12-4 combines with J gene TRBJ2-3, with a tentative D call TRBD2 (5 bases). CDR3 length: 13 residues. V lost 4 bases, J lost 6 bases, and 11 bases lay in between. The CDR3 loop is CASSSRATDTQYF. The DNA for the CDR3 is TGTGCCAGCAGTTCGCGGGCCACCGATACGCAGTATTTT.

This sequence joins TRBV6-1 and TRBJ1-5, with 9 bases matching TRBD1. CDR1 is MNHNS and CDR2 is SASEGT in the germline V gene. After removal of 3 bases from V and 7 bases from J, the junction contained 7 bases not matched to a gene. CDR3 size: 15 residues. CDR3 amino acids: CASSEGDRVVQPQHF. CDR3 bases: TGTGCCAGCAGTGAGGGGGACAGGGTGGTCCAGCCCCAGCATTTT.

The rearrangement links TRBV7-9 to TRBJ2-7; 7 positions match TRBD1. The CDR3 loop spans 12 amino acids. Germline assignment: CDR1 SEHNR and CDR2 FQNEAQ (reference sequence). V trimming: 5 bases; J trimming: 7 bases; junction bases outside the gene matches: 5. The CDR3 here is CASSKTGFEQYF. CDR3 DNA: TGTGCCAGCAGCAAGACAGGGTTTGAGCAGTACTTC.

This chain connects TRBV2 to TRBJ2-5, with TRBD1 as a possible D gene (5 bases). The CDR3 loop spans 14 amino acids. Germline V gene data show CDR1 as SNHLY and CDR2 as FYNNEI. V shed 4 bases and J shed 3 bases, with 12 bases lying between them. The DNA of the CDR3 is TGTGCCAGCAGTGTTTGGGGCAGCAAAGAGACCCAGTACTTC. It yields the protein CASSVWGSKETQYF.

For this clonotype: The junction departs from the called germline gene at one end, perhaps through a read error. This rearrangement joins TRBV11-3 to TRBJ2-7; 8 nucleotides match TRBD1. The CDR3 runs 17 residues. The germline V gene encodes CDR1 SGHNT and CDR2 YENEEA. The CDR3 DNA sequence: TGTGTCAGCAGCTCAGATAAAGATCGGACAGGGTATTACGAGCAGTACTTC. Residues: CVSSSDKDRTGYYEQYF. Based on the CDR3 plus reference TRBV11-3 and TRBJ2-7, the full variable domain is EAGVVQSPRYKIIEKKQPVAFWCNPISGHNTLYWYLQNLGQGPELLIRYENEEAVDDSQLPKDRFSAERLKGVDSTLKIQPAELGDSAVYLCVSSSDKDRTGYYEQYFGPGTRLTVT.